This T cell receptor (beta chain) was observed in a study of blood T cell repertoires in COVID-19. Background on the study: Samples came from the United States, Italy and Spain, spanning acute and convalescent COVID-19. The analysed material was cDNA or gDNA that came from T cells, B-cell-depleted T cells, or PBMCs.

The germline V gene encodes CDR1 SGHRS and CDR2 YFSETQ. This CDR3 has 16 amino acids. V trimming: 4 bases; J trimming: 4 bases; junction bases outside the gene matches: 9. Original handling: Amplification from reference gene primers served as the basis for estimated nucleated cell counts. Repertoires were generated with immunoSEQ multiplex PCR, while TCRdb's copy carries only in-frame clones and drops some. That table is the source of V, J and clone size, and D and trimming were worked out from the DNA. Of around 150,000 clones in the sample, around 73% were seen once. Sequencing was performed on peripheral blood. The clonotype was recovered from a man in his sixties who had recovered from COVID-19. The V gene is TRBV5-1, the J gene TRBJ1-4, with TRBD1 identical over 8 bases. In DNA, the CDR3 is TGCGCCAGCAGCGGAACCGGGACAGGCGTTAATGAAAAACTGTTTTTT. It is translated as CASSGTGTGVNEKLFF.